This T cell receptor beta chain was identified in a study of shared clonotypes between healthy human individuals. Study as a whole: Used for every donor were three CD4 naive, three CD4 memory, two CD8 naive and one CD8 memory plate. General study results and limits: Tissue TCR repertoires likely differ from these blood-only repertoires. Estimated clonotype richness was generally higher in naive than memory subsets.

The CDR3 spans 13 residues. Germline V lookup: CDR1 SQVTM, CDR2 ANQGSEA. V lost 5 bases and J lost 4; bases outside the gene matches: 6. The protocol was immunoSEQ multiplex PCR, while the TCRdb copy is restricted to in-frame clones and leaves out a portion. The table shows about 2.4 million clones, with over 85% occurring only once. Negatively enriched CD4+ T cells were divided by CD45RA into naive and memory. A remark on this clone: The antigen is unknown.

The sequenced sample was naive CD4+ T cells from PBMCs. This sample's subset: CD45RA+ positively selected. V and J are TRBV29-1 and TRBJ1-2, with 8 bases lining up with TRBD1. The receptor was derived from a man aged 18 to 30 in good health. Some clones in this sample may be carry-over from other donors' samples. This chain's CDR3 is CSVRGTGGYGYTF. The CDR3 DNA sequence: TGCAGCGTTCGAGGTACAGGGGGCTATGGCTACACCTTC.